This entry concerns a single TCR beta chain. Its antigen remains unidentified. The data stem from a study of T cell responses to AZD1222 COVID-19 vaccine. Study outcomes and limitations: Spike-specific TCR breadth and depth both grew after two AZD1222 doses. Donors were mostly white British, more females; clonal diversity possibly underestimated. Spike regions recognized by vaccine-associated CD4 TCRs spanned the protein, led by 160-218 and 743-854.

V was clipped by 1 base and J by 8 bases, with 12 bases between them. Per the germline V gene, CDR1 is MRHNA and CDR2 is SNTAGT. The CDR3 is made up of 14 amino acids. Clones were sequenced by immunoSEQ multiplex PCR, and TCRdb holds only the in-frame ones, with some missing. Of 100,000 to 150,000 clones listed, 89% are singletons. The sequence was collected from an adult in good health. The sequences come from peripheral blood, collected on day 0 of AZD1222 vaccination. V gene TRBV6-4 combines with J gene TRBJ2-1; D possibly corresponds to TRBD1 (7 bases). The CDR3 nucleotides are TGTGCCAGCAGTGACTATAGGAGGGGGCATGAGCAGTTCTTC. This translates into CASSDYRRGHEQFF.